The 20 T cell receptor beta chains reported below all come from one sample, sequenced in a study of cytotoxic CD8 clonotypes in ibrutinib-treated CLL. The protocol was immunoSEQ multiplex PCR, while the TCRdb copy is restricted to in-frame clones and leaves out a portion. The sample includes over 100,000 clones, approximately 85% of them seen just once. Specimen: PBMCs, collected after 24 months of ibrutinib treatment. These receptors were collected from a human donor with chronic lymphocytic leukemia.

The gene calls are TRBV11-2 and TRBJ2-3, with D perhaps matching TRBD1 or TRBD2 (5 bases each). V dropped 1 base and J dropped 3 bases, with 8 bases sitting between them. The CDR3 totals 14 residues. Germline V lookup: CDR1 SGHAT, CDR2 FQNNGV. CDR3: CASSLAWGTDTQYF. The DNA of the CDR3 is TGTGCCAGCAGCTTAGCGTGGGGGACAGATACGCAGTATTTT.

The chain joins TRBV9 to TRBJ2-5; D gene ambiguous. Germline V lookup: CDR1 SGDLS, CDR2 YYNGEE. The CDR3 runs 13 residues. V was pared by 1 base and J by 4 bases, with 8 bases between. CDR3 residues: CASSVSPGETQYF. For the CDR3, the DNA is TGTGCCAGCAGCGTATCCCCCGGAGAGACCCAGTACTTC.

The chain couples TRBV7-6 to TRBJ1-1; tentative D call: TRBD1 (6 bases). V was clipped by 1 base and J by 5 bases, with 11 bases between them. Germline loops: CDR1 SGHVS, CDR2 FNYEAQ. The CDR3 consists of 14 residues. This CDR3 reads CASSLGQEVTEAFF. The CDR3 DNA sequence: TGTGCCAGCAGCTTAGGACAGGAGGTAACTGAAGCTTTCTTT.

The chain couples TRBV28 to TRBJ1-2, with D maybe TRBD1 (6 bases). V was pared by 3 bases and J by 8 bases, with 19 bases between. The CDR3 totals 15 residues. From germline, CDR1 is MDHEN and CDR2 SYDVKM. The CDR3 DNA reads as TGTGCCAGCAGTTTGGGGGCTCCCGGCCTCGGGGGCTACACCTTC. Translation: CASSLGAPGLGGYTF.

The sample holds one count of this clone. The chain combines TRBV11-2 with TRBJ2-3, with D possibly matching TRBD2 (5 bases). Germline lookup yields CDR1 SGHAT and CDR2 FQNNGV. The V end lost 4 bases, the J end lost 0 bases, and 14 bases lay between the germline ends. This CDR3 has 16 residues. Written as DNA, the CDR3 is TGTGCCAGCAGCTCTGCTACGGGATACAGCACAGATACGCAGTATTTT. Protein: CASSSATGYSTDTQYF.

CDR3 residues: CASSLPDSGFGELFF. CDR3 DNA sequence: TGTGCCAGCAGCTTGCCGGACAGTGGTTTCGGGGAGCTGTTTTTT. V usage is TRBV5-4 and J usage is TRBJ2-2; a weak D match, TRBD1 (6 bases). Trimming shortened V by 1 base and J by 7 bases, and 14 bases separated the two germline ends. The CDR3 is 15 residues long. The germline V gene has CDR1 SGHNT and CDR2 YYREEE (reference sequence).

The chain employs TRBV7-8 and TRBJ2-5; D gene unclear. Looked up from germline, CDR1 is SGHVS and CDR2 is FQNEAQ. Between the trimmed V and J ends, which lost 1 base and 2 bases, there was a span of 17 bases. The CDR3 length is 17 residues. The CDR3 DNA follows: TGTGCCAGCAGCTTAGGGTGGGTGCGGAACCTTCAAGAGACCCAGTACTTC. Protein sequence: CASSLGWVRNLQETQYF.

This chain uses TRBV15 with TRBJ1-5; D remains ambiguous. Trimming took 1 base from V and 3 from J, leaving 13 bases between them. The germline V gene has CDR1 LNHNV and CDR2 YYDKDF (reference sequence). The CDR3 has 16 amino acids. This CDR3 is CATSRAGRGNNQPQHF. In DNA form, the CDR3 reads TGTGCCACCAGCAGAGCTGGGCGGGGTAACAATCAGCCCCAGCATTTT.

The rearrangement joins TRBV7-2 to TRBJ2-5; the match to TRBD2 covers 10 bases. The V segment lost 3 bases and the J segment 5 bases; nucleotides outside the gene matches: 6. CDR3 length: 15 amino acids. Per germline, CDR1 SGHTA and CDR2 FQGNSA. The CDR3 reads CASSLSGRAIETQYF. Here the CDR3 DNA reads TGTGCCAGCAGCTTGAGCGGGAGGGCCATTGAGACCCAGTACTTC.

The chain recombines TRBV6-1 with TRBJ1-5; D is unresolved. The V end lost 3 bases, the J end lost 0 bases, and 6 bases lay between the germline ends. The CDR3 has 14 residues. CDR1 is MNHNS, CDR2 SASEGT, per germline. This CDR3 is CASSDLYSNQPQHF. The CDR3 nucleotides are TGTGCCAGCAGTGACCTATATAGCAATCAGCCCCAGCATTTT.

The V and J genes are TRBV19 and TRBJ2-3; D gene ambiguous. Trimming stripped 6 bases from V and 6 bases from J, with 19 bases between. Germline V gene sequence: CDR1 LNHDA, CDR2 SQIVND (reference sequence). This CDR3 has 15 residues. CDR3 sequence (DNA): TGTGCCAGTAGAACTACCTCCTTGACTGTGGATACGCAGTATTTT. As protein: CASRTTSLTVDTQYF.

The chain carries TRBV19 and TRBJ1-1; no clear D. This CDR3 region has 14 residues. The V end lost 0 bases, the J end lost 0 bases, and 5 bases lay between the germline ends. CDR1 and CDR2 (germline): LNHDA, SQIVND (reference sequence). For the CDR3, the DNA is TGTGCCAGTAGTATAGATTCGTTGAACACTGAAGCTTTCTTT. This codes for CASSIDSLNTEAFF.

The rearrangement links TRBV2 to TRBJ2-3; weak D call: TRBD1 (6 bases). V lost 5 bases and J 3 bases, leaving 12 bases between the germline ends. In germline, CDR1 is SNHLY, CDR2 FYNNEI. This CDR3 is 14 amino acids long. The CDR3 nucleotides read TGTGCCAGCAGTTTAACAGGGCTAACAGATACGCAGTATTTT. Its protein is CASSLTGLTDTQYF.

V gene TRBV10-3 combines with J gene TRBJ1-2; D ambiguous. Germline V gives CDR1 ENHRY, CDR2 SYGVKD. The CDR3 sequence is 11 residues long. The V gene lost 2 bases and the J gene lost 7 bases, with 5 bases spanning the gap. CDR3 DNA: TGTGCCATCAGTGAGGCATCTGGCTACACCTTC. Encoded protein: CAISEASGYTF.

The rearrangement links TRBV5-6 to TRBJ2-1; D may be TRBD2 (6 bases). CDR3 length equals 16 residues. The ends were cut back, 2 bases at V and 3 bases at J, with 15 bases in the middle. CDR1 is SGHDT and CDR2 is YYEEEE in the germline V gene. CDR3 sequence: CASSFGVEGLYNEQFF. CDR3 DNA: TGTGCCAGCAGCTTTGGGGTGGAGGGGCTCTACAATGAGCAGTTCTTC.

V and J are TRBV7-2 and TRBJ2-3; possible D gene TRBD2, 6 bases. The germline V and J ends were trimmed by 5 bases and 4 bases, with 16 bases remaining between them. This CDR3 is 15 amino acids long. Germline CDR1 is SGHTA and CDR2 is FQGNSA. The CDR3 spells CASSRRGAEADTQYF. Here the CDR3 DNA reads TGTGCCAGCAGCCGGAGGGGCGCAGAAGCAGATACGCAGTATTTT.

The J gene is TRBJ2-3, the V gene TRBV28; 7 nucleotides line up with TRBD2. The germline V gene has CDR1 MDHEN and CDR2 SYDVKM. Trimming at V came to 2 bases and at J to 6 bases, leaving 11 bases not matched to a gene. This CDR3 is built from 16 residues. The CDR3 sequence: CASSLMEAGSFDTQYF. The DNA for the CDR3 is TGTGCCAGCAGTTTAATGGAAGCGGGGAGTTTTGATACGCAGTATTTT.

This chain joins TRBV7-3 and TRBJ2-5, with 9 bases lining up with TRBD2. The V gene's germline CDR1 is SGHTA and CDR2 FQGTGA. CDR3 length: 15 amino acids. Trimming removed 5 bases from V and 6 bases from J; junction bases left unmatched: 10. The CDR3 bases are TGTGCCAGCAGCGACGTAGCGGGAGCTGGGAAGACCCAGTACTTC. Protein: CASSDVAGAGKTQYF. The full variable domain, rest sourced from reference TRBV7-3 and TRBJ2-5, is GAGVSQTPSNKVTEKGKYVELRCDPISGHTALYWYRQSLGQGPEFLIYFQGTGAADDSGLPNDRFFAVRPEGSVSTLKIQRTERGDSAVYLCASSDVAGAGKTQYFGPGTRLLVL.

The CDR3 DNA reads TGTGCCAGCAGAACAATGAACTATGGCTACACCTTC. Amino acid sequence: CASRTMNYGYTF. The gene calls are TRBV6-5 and TRBJ1-2; no reliable D call. The CDR3 sequence is 12 residues long. The V end lost 6 bases, the J end lost 2 bases, and 7 bases lay between the germline ends. Germline CDR1 reads MNHEY; CDR2 reads SVGAGI.

This clone was recorded once. The CDR3 sequence: CATSVGISGGAEQYF. The DNA for the CDR3 is TGTGCCACCTCAGTGGGTATTAGCGGGGGGGCCGAGCAGTACTTC. This chain uses TRBV6-6 with TRBJ2-7; 11 bases fit TRBD2. J was trimmed by 6 bases and V by 10 bases; bases with no gene match: 14. The CDR3 has 15 amino acids. CDR1 and CDR2 (germline): MNHNY, SVGAGI (reference sequence).